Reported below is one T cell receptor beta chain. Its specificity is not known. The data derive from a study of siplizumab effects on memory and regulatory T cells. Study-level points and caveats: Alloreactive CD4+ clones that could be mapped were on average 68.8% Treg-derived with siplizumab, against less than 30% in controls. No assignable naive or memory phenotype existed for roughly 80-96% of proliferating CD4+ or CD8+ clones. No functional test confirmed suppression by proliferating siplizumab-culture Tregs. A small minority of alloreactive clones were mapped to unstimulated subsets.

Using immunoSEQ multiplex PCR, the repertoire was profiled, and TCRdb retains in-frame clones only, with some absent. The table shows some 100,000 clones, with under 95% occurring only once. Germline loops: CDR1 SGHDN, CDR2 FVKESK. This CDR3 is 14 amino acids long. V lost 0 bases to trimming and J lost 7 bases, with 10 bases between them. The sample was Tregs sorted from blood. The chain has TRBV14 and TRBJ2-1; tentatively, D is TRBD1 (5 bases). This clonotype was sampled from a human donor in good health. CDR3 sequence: CASSQDRVQNEQFF. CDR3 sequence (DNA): TGTGCCAGCAGCCAAGACAGGGTTCAAAATGAGCAGTTCTTC.